This passage covers 10 T cell receptor beta chains from one sample sequenced in a study of blood T cell repertoires in COVID-19. The table came from immunoSEQ multiplex PCR; TCRdb's copy has only in-frame clones and leaves some out. The sample carries approximately 150,000 clones, roughly three quarters recorded once. Sequenced material: peripheral blood. These receptor sequences come from a woman aged 55-75 years with acute or convalescent COVID-19.

This sequence joins TRBV5-6 and TRBJ2-7; 8 nucleotides line up with TRBD2. Germline trimming cut 0 bases from V and 0 bases from J; bases unmatched to any gene: 8. The CDR3 extends over 17 amino acids. CDR1 SGHDT and CDR2 YYEEEE come from the germline V gene. In nucleotides, the CDR3 is TGTGCCAGCAGCTTGGGGCTAGCGGGTACTTTCTCCTACGAGCAGTACTTC. Its protein is CASSLGLAGTFSYEQYF.

The V and J genes are TRBV28 and TRBJ1-2, with 8 bases identical to TRBD1. V shed 10 bases, J shed 2 bases, and the junction held 9 bases outside the gene matches. This CDR3 spans 14 amino acids. Germline CDR1 is MDHEN and CDR2 is SYDVKM. The CDR3 loop is CAIPEQGANYGYTF. The DNA of the CDR3 is TGTGCCATCCCGGAGCAGGGGGCGAACTATGGCTACACCTTC.

This chain joins TRBV19 and TRBJ1-3; D not resolved. V was cut by 3 bases and J by 1 base, with 4 bases left in between. Germline V gene data show CDR1 as LNHDA and CDR2 as SQIVND (reference sequence). The CDR3 is 13 amino acids. DNA of the CDR3: TGTGCCAGTAGTATTCAGTCTGGAAACACCATATATTTT. It codes for CASSIQSGNTIYF. The full variable domain, with the rest looked up from reference TRBV19 and TRBJ1-3, is DGGITQSPKYLFRKEGQNVTLSCEQNLNHDAMYWYRQDPGQGLRLIYYSQIVNDFQKGDIAEGYSVSREKKESFPLTVTSAQKNPTAFYLCASSIQSGNTIYFGEGSWLTVV.

The chain carries TRBV6-1 and TRBJ2-7; D remains unclear. Germline V lookup: CDR1 MNHNS, CDR2 SASEGT. The CDR3 is 14 residues long. V shed 0 bases and J shed 7 bases, with 13 bases lying between them. The CDR3 here is CASSEAGDPREQYF. The CDR3 DNA is TGTGCCAGCAGTGAAGCGGGTGATCCGAGGGAGCAGTACTTC.

The chain combines TRBV4-1 with TRBJ2-7; a possible D gene is TRBD2 (6 bases). The CDR3 consists of 15 residues. Trimming cost V 4 bases and J 6 bases, with 19 bases left between them. Germline CDR1 MGHRA, CDR2 YSYEKL. The CDR3 DNA reads TGCGCCAGCAGCCCCCTCCATTTGGGAGGAGGCGAGCAGTACTTC. Its protein product is CASSPLHLGGGEQYF.

This chain uses TRBV7-9 with TRBJ2-4, with a tentative D call TRBD1 (5 bases). The CDR3 extends over 14 amino acids. Per the germline V gene, CDR1 is SEHNR and CDR2 is FQNEAQ (reference sequence). Trimming pared 5 bases from V and 1 base from J, leaving 9 bases between. The CDR3 region has the DNA TGTGCCAGCAGCCCAGGGTTGGCCAAAAACATTCAGTACTTC. Translated, it gives CASSPGLAKNIQYF.

This chain uses TRBV7-6 with TRBJ1-1; the match to TRBD1 covers 8 bases. The J segment lost 1 base and the V segment lost 5 bases, leaving 9 bases of the junction unmatched. Germline V gene data show CDR1 as SGHVS and CDR2 as FNYEAQ. CDR3 size: 16 residues. CDR3 amino acids: CASSLTAGGWNTEAFF. CDR3 bases: TGTGCCAGCAGCCTAACTGCAGGGGGCTGGAACACTGAAGCTTTCTTT.

The chain links TRBV2 to TRBJ2-1, with D perhaps TRBD1 (5 bases). CDR3 length: 14 amino acids. CDR1 and CDR2 (germline): SNHLY, FYNNEI. V lost 8 bases, J lost 6 bases, and 17 bases lay in between. Here the CDR3 reads CASARGRGANEQFF. CDR3 nucleotide sequence: TGTGCCAGCGCAAGGGGTAGGGGTGCCAATGAGCAGTTCTTC.

The chain links TRBV30 to TRBJ1-6; 8 bases agree with TRBD1. Germline V gene lookup returns CDR1 GTSNPN and CDR2 SVGIG (reference sequence). CDR3 length equals 15 residues. Trimming at V came to 2 bases and at J to 7 bases, leaving 7 bases not matched to a gene. CDR3 sequence (DNA): TGTGCCTGGAGTTCCAGGGGGCGAGGGAATTCACCCCTCCACTTT. This sequence encodes CAWSSRGRGNSPLHF.

This chain uses TRBV9 with TRBJ2-1; maybe TRBD1 (6 bases). Per germline, CDR1 SGDLS and CDR2 YYNGEE. The CDR3 has 15 amino acids. The V end was cut by 7 bases, the J end by 7 bases, with 21 bases between. The CDR3 coding sequence is TGTGCCAGCTCGCTCCGGGACATCCTCGGGAATGAGCAGTTCTTC. Protein: CASSLRDILGNEQFF.